Following are 12 T cell receptor beta chains from one sample sequenced in a study of blood T cell repertoires in COVID-19. The table came from immunoSEQ multiplex PCR; TCRdb's copy has only in-frame clones and leaves some out. The sample records about 34,000 clones, about 88% being singletons. The sequencing input was peripheral blood. These receptors originate from an older man with active COVID-19.

This chain uses TRBV7-9 with TRBJ2-1; possible D gene TRBD1, 6 bases. Between the trimmed V and J ends, which lost 5 bases and 5 bases, there was a span of 10 bases. This CDR3 region has 13 residues. Germline V lookup: CDR1 SEHNR, CDR2 FQNEAQ (reference sequence). CDR3 DNA: TGTGCCAGCAGCACAGGGTTCCACAATGAGCAGTTCTTC. This encodes CASSTGFHNEQFF.

The chain carries TRBV5-4 and TRBJ2-5; D may be TRBD1 (5 bases). Germline V lookup: CDR1 SGHNT, CDR2 YYREEE (reference sequence). The CDR3 runs to 14 residues. V was shortened by 4 bases and J by 3 bases, with 13 bases between the two germline ends. The CDR3 protein is CASSPGDRKETQYF. In nucleotides, the CDR3 is TGTGCCAGCAGCCCCGGCGACAGAAAAGAGACCCAGTACTTC.

J is TRBJ1-3 and V is TRBV5-6; D is undetermined. Germline V lookup: CDR1 SGHDT, CDR2 YYEEEE. This CDR3 is built from 11 residues. Trimming stripped 3 bases from V and 4 bases from J, with 2 bases between. Here the CDR3 DNA reads TGTGCCAGCAGCTCAGGAAACACCATATATTTT. Its translation is CASSSGNTIYF.

The chain recombines TRBV24-1 with TRBJ2-1, with TRBD2 identical over 7 bases. Trimming took 7 bases from V and 6 from J; bases not matched to a gene: 14. CDR3 length equals 16 residues. The V gene's germline CDR1 is KGHDR and CDR2 SFDVKD. CDR3 region: CATSAGTWTRSNEQFF. The DNA for the CDR3 is TGTGCCACCAGCGCAGGAACCTGGACTAGATCCAATGAGCAGTTCTTC.

The V gene is TRBV7-6, the J gene TRBJ1-2; D gene ambiguous. V was clipped by 4 bases and J by 0 bases, with 15 bases between them. Per the germline V gene, CDR1 is SGHVS and CDR2 is FNYEAQ. The CDR3 has 16 amino acids. CDR3 in DNA: TGTGCCAGCAGCTCCCAAGACAAATCTACTAACTATGGCTACACCTTC. Translating gives CASSSQDKSTNYGYTF.

CDR3 in amino acids: CASSLEGAWTGELFF. Written as DNA, the CDR3 is TGCGCCAGCAGCTTGGAAGGGGCATGGACCGGGGAGCTGTTTTTT. This chain joins TRBV5-1 and TRBJ2-2, with D maybe TRBD1 (5 bases). From germline, CDR1 is SGHRS and CDR2 YFSETQ. V was pared by 0 bases and J by 5 bases, with 11 bases between. The length of the CDR3 is 15 residues. Full variable domain (remainder filled in from reference TRBV5-1 and TRBJ2-2): KAGVTQTPRYLIKTRGQQVTLSCSPISGHRSVSWYQQTPGQGLQFLFEYFSETQRNKGNFPGRFSGRQFSNSRSEMNVSTLELGDSALYLCASSLEGAWTGELFFGEGSRLTVL.

The rearrangement links TRBV11-2 to TRBJ2-7; D is uncertain. Trimming took off 0 bases at V and 8 bases at J, with 20 bases between the two ends. Germline loops: CDR1 SGHAT, CDR2 FQNNGV. The CDR3 length is 16 residues. The CDR3 DNA is TGTGCCAGCAGCTTAGATTTGGCCGCTTTTATGCTCAAGCAGTACTTC. Translation gives CASSLDLAAFMLKQYF.

This clone was seen a few times. This rearrangement joins TRBV6-2 or TRBV6-3 to TRBJ2-2, with 8 bases that match TRBD1. This CDR3 has 16 amino acids. The V segment lost 6 bases and the J segment 3 bases; nucleotides outside the gene matches: 9. CDR1 and CDR2 from the germline V gene are MNHEY and SVGEGT. CDR3 residues: CASSPRDRGYTGELFF. CDR3 DNA: TGTGCCAGCAGCCCTAGAGACAGGGGATACACCGGGGAGCTGTTTTTT.

The chain has TRBV2 and TRBJ2-1; D perhaps matches TRBD2 (6 bases). Germline values: CDR1 SNHLY, CDR2 FYNNEI. V dropped 7 bases and J dropped 6 bases, with 10 bases sitting between them. The CDR3 consists of 12 residues. For the CDR3, the DNA is TGTGCCAGCAACTGGGAGGCCAATGAGCAGTTCTTC. Residues: CASNWEANEQFF.

The CDR3 DNA sequence: TGTGCCAGTAGTATAGACTTCTGGACAGGGGGCAATCAGCCCCAGCATTTT. It yields the protein CASSIDFWTGGNQPQHF. The chain is built from TRBV19 and TRBJ1-5; 9 bases are a match to TRBD1. J gave up 2 bases and V 0 bases, and 5 bases lay outside the gene matches. Per germline, CDR1 LNHDA and CDR2 SQIVND (reference sequence). The CDR3 contains 17 residues.

In its sample, this clone was seen a few times. The chain links TRBV7-8 to TRBJ2-7; TRBD2 is a possible D gene (6 bases). Per the germline V gene, CDR1 is SGHVS and CDR2 is FQNEAQ. V was pared by 0 bases and J by 4 bases, with 10 bases between. The CDR3 has 14 amino acids. The CDR3 is CASSLAGTFYEQYF. CDR3 coding DNA: TGTGCCAGCAGCTTAGCCGGGACTTTTTACGAGCAGTACTTC.

V gene TRBV27 combines with J gene TRBJ2-1; D may be TRBD2 (5 bases). Trimming stripped 3 bases from V and 12 bases from J, with 9 bases between. The CDR3 is made up of 11 amino acids. CDR1 is MNHEY, CDR2 SMNVEV, per germline (reference sequence). The CDR3 loop is CASSFAGGQFF. The CDR3 DNA is TGTGCCAGCAGTTTCGCGGGTGGGCAGTTCTTC.